This T cell receptor beta chain was identified in a study of CD8+ T cells in alopecia areata. cDNA reverse transcribed from extracted RNA served as the sequencing template. TCRdb keeps only in-frame clones here, not all; method: immunoSEQ multiplex PCR. Of approximately 100,000 clones listed, 55% to 70% were seen once; the top ten hold about 16%. V dropped 7 bases and J dropped 4; count of bases not matched to a gene: 12. This CDR3 contains 16 residues. Germline V CDR1 and CDR2: GTSNPN, SVGIG (reference sequence). Treatment given: oral pan-JAK inhibitor, 5-10 mg twice daily. The sample here was CD8+ T cells sorted from blood, taken between weeks 55 and 70, from a patient treated with tofacitinib. The chain combines TRBV30 with TRBJ2-6; 8 nucleotides align to TRBD1. This receptor was obtained from a human donor with alopecia areata. The CDR3 bases are TGTGCCTCAAAGACAGGGGTCTTGATGGGGGCCAACGTCCTGACTTTC. Amino acid sequence: CASKTGVLMGANVLTF.